These 30 T cell receptor beta chains originate from one sample sequenced in a study of T cells in localized non-small cell lung cancer (dated by TCRdb to the early 2020s). Library generation was performed with the immunoSEQ multiplex PCR assay. TCRdb's version of the immuneACCESS table is confined to in-frame rearrangements and falls short of the full clone set. An unresolved V gene accounts for under half of the shortfall where checked; the remainder is of unknown origin. The sample table lists roughly 30,000 clones, about 80% of them with a count of one. Approximately 5.7% of the sample is in the top ten clones. Here the sequenced sample was peripheral blood mononuclear cells, taken before any cancer treatment. These receptors all come from a man aged 40 to 70 with stage III lung adenocarcinoma.

The chain is built from TRBV13 and TRBJ1-3; a possible D gene is TRBD1 (5 bases). The germline CDR1 and CDR2 sequences are PRHDT and FYEKMQ (reference sequence). With 6 bases removed from V and 2 bases from J, the gap between germline ends came to 8 bases. The CDR3 has 13 amino acids. The DNA for the CDR3 is TGTGCCAGCAGGGGGGTTGCTGGAAACACCATATATTTT. Its protein is CASRGVAGNTIYF.

The V and J genes are TRBV19 and TRBJ2-5, with D possibly being TRBD2 (5 bases). The V end lost 3 bases, the J end lost 2 bases, and 13 bases lay between the germline ends. This CDR3 has 15 residues. Germline assignment: CDR1 LNHDA and CDR2 SQIVND (reference sequence). For the CDR3, the DNA is TGTGCCAGTAGTATCATCGTCGGGATGCAAGAGACCCAGTACTTC. It codes for CASSIIVGMQETQYF.

This clone has just a few counts. The chain combines TRBV18 with TRBJ1-2; no firm D call. The CDR3 is 15 residues long. Per the germline V gene, CDR1 is KGHSH and CDR2 is LQKENI. Trimming left V 0 bases short and J 2 bases short, with 10 bases between. The CDR3 reads CASSPPERRNYGYTF. The DNA for the CDR3 is TGTGCCAGCTCACCACCGGAGCGCAGGAACTATGGCTACACCTTC.

The chain links TRBV13 to TRBJ2-4; TRBD2 matches at 14 bases. The germline CDR1 and CDR2 sequences are PRHDT and FYEKMQ (reference sequence). Trimming took 5 bases from V and 7 from J; bases not matched to a gene: 7. This CDR3 region has 16 residues. CDR3 protein: CASSIRTSGRSNIQYF. In DNA form, the CDR3 reads TGTGCCAGCAGCATCCGGACTAGCGGGAGGAGTAACATTCAGTACTTC.

V usage is TRBV25-1 and J usage is TRBJ2-7; D remains unclear. The V and J ends lost 0 bases and 7 bases respectively, with 13 bases between them. The CDR3 contains 14 residues. Germline CDR1 and CDR2: MGHDK and SYGVNS. The CDR3 DNA is TGTGCCAGCAGTGAATATAGCCTCTCTAATGAGCAGTACTTC. It is translated as CASSEYSLSNEQYF.

J is TRBJ2-3 and V is TRBV7-8, with D unresolved. This CDR3 has 12 amino acids. V gave up 2 bases and J gave up 3 bases, with 3 bases separating them. Looked up from germline, CDR1 is SGHVS and CDR2 is FQNEAQ. CDR3: CASSLSTDTQYF. The CDR3 coding sequence is TGTGCCAGCAGCTTATCGACAGATACGCAGTATTTT.

The chain combines TRBV16 with TRBJ1-5; a possible D gene is TRBD1 (5 bases). Germline lookup yields CDR1 KGHSY and CDR2 FQNENV. V lost 3 bases and J lost 6, with 15 bases in between. The length of the CDR3 is 15 residues. DNA of the CDR3: TGTGCCAGCAGCCATCGCGTGGGGGTCGGTCAGCCCCAGCATTTT. Encoded protein: CASSHRVGVGQPQHF. The full variable domain, with the rest looked up from reference TRBV16 and TRBJ1-5, is GEEVAQTPKHLVRGEGQKAKLYCAPIKGHSYVFWYQQVLKNEFKFLISFQNENVFDETGMPKERFSAKCLPNSPCSLEIQATKLEDSAVYFCASSHRVGVGQPQHFGDGTRLSIL.

The chain employs TRBV14 and TRBJ2-1; 10 positions agree with TRBD2. The germline V gene has CDR1 SGHDN and CDR2 FVKESK. J gave up 8 bases and V 4 bases, and 11 bases lay outside the gene matches. The CDR3 spans 16 residues. CDR3 region: CASSRIVASGGHEQFF. CDR3 DNA: TGTGCCAGCAGCCGCATTGTGGCTAGCGGGGGTCATGAGCAGTTCTTC.

V and J are TRBV7-2 and TRBJ2-2; D ambiguous. CDR1 is SGHTA and CDR2 is FQGNSA in the germline V gene. The CDR3 covers 17 residues. The V and J ends lost 2 bases and 0 bases respectively, with 13 bases between them. DNA of the CDR3: TGTGCCAGCAGCTTAAATGAAATGGCGGCGAACACCGGGGAGCTGTTTTTT. Translating gives CASSLNEMAANTGELFF.

The chain combines TRBV5-1 with TRBJ2-5; D is perhaps TRBD1 (6 bases). Between the trimmed V and J ends, which lost 2 bases and 4 bases, there was a span of 12 bases. CDR3 length equals 14 residues. Germline V gives CDR1 SGHRS, CDR2 YFSETQ. CDR3 in DNA: TGCGCCAGCAGCTTCGGACAGTGGGCAGAGACCCAGTACTTC. Its protein is CASSFGQWAETQYF.

The J gene is TRBJ2-5, the V gene TRBV19; D tentatively reads TRBD1 or TRBD2 (5 bases each). V lost 10 bases and J lost 5, with 11 bases in between. The germline gives CDR1 LNHDA, CDR2 SQIVND (reference sequence). CDR3 length: 11 residues. CDR3 bases: TGTGCCACCAGACGGGGCGAGACCCAGTACTTC. Residues: CATRRGETQYF.

This chain connects TRBV5-1 to TRBJ1-2; D is possibly TRBD1 (6 bases). The CDR3 sequence is 15 residues long. CDR1 and CDR2 from the germline V gene are SGHRS and YFSETQ. Trimming cost V 0 bases and J 4 bases, with 13 bases left between them. CDR3 sequence (DNA): TGCGCCAGCAGCTTGGGGTTAACAGGGCTCTATGGCTACACCTTC. This codes for CASSLGLTGLYGYTF.

The chain has TRBV2 and TRBJ1-2, with D hard to call. CDR1 is SNHLY and CDR2 is FYNNEI in the germline V gene. The CDR3 contains 13 residues. Trimming stripped 4 bases from V and 4 bases from J, with 10 bases between. The CDR3 spells CASSAVRVYGYTF. The CDR3 DNA reads as TGTGCCAGCAGTGCTGTTCGGGTCTATGGCTACACCTTC.

V is TRBV5-1 and J is TRBJ1-4, with D possibly matching TRBD1 (6 bases). Germline CDR1 and CDR2: SGHRS and YFSETQ. The CDR3 totals 15 residues. With 2 bases removed from V and 5 bases from J, the gap between germline ends came to 13 bases. The CDR3 spells CASSFTGHRNEKLFF. CDR3 DNA sequence: TGCGCCAGCAGCTTTACGGGACACAGAAATGAAAAACTGTTTTTT.

The chain links TRBV6-1 to TRBJ2-7, with TRBD1 as a possible D gene (5 bases). The CDR3 sequence is 14 residues long. Germline lookup yields CDR1 MNHNS and CDR2 SASEGT. Trimming took off 6 bases at V and 3 bases at J, with 15 bases between the two ends. CDR3 nucleotides: TGTGCCAGCAGAGATGGAGTTGACAGCTACGAGCAGTACTTC. This encodes CASRDGVDSYEQYF.

The sample holds a few counts of this clone. The gene calls are TRBV7-8 and TRBJ1-6, with no clear D. Germline CDR1 reads SGHVS; CDR2 reads FQNEAQ. V was pared by 4 bases and J by 5 bases, with 12 bases between. The CDR3 runs 15 residues. CDR3 in amino acids: CASSSYVINNSPLHF. For the CDR3, the DNA is TGTGCCAGCAGCTCTTACGTAATTAATAATTCACCCCTCCACTTT.

The chain couples TRBV7-9 to TRBJ1-1; D remains ambiguous. CDR1 and CDR2 from the germline V gene are SEHNR and FQNEAQ (reference sequence). V was shortened by 2 bases and J by 4 bases, with 2 bases between the two germline ends. This CDR3 is 11 amino acids long. The CDR3 loop is CASSLPTEAFF. The CDR3, as DNA: TGTGCCAGCAGCTTACCCACTGAAGCTTTCTTT.

This clone occurred once. In DNA form, the CDR3 reads TGTGCCTCCAGACAGGGGAGTACAGATACGCAGTATTTT. This sequence encodes CASRQGSTDTQYF. V gene TRBV30 combines with J gene TRBJ2-3, with 8 bases aligning to TRBD1. This CDR3 is 13 amino acids long. V was clipped by 7 bases and J by 3 bases; unmatched bases: 6. Germline assignment: CDR1 GTSNPN and CDR2 SVGIG (reference sequence).

CDR3 amino acids: CASSPRVTGLKTQYF. The CDR3 nucleotides read TGTGCCAGCAGCCCCCGGGTCACGGGATTAAAGACCCAGTACTTC. The gene calls are TRBV7-2 and TRBJ2-5; D is possibly TRBD2 (5 bases). V shed 5 bases and J shed 6 bases, with 19 bases lying between them. Per germline, CDR1 SGHTA and CDR2 FQGNSA. The CDR3 has 15 amino acids.

The rearrangement joins TRBV28 to TRBJ2-7; TRBD2 aligns across 7 bases. Germline V lookup: CDR1 MDHEN, CDR2 SYDVKM. This CDR3 spans 15 amino acids. The V gene end was trimmed by 3 bases and the J gene end by 3 bases; junction bases not matched to a gene: 8. CDR3 residues: CASSFSGALYYEQYF. CDR3 DNA: TGTGCCAGCAGTTTCAGCGGGGCCCTTTACTACGAGCAGTACTTC.

The rearrangement uses TRBV19 and TRBJ1-1; D remains unclear. V was trimmed by 9 bases and J by 3 bases, leaving 14 bases between them. CDR3 size: 13 residues. Germline CDR1 LNHDA, CDR2 SQIVND (reference sequence). The CDR3 nucleotides are TGTGCCAGCCGCTCAACGACCTACACTGAAGCTTTCTTT. Its protein is CASRSTTYTEAFF.

The chain combines TRBV7-9 with TRBJ1-1; D call uncertain. Germline V lookup: CDR1 SEHNR, CDR2 FQNEAQ (reference sequence). This CDR3 spans 13 amino acids. Trimming stripped 1 base from V and 7 bases from J, with 10 bases between. CDR3: CASSLDAWGEAFF. DNA for the CDR3: TGTGCCAGCAGCTTAGACGCGTGGGGTGAAGCTTTCTTT.

The chain employs TRBV7-9 and TRBJ1-4, with D uncertain. CDR3 length equals 13 residues. Germline values: CDR1 SEHNR, CDR2 FQNEAQ (reference sequence). V was clipped by 3 bases and J by 8 bases, with 10 bases between them. CDR3 coding DNA: TGTGCCAGCAGCTTGTTGGGCAGCGAAAAACTGTTTTTT. Translated: CASSLLGSEKLFF.

The rearrangement links TRBV19 to TRBJ1-6; D gene uncertain. V was clipped by 7 bases and J by 8 bases, with 9 bases between them. The CDR3 has 12 residues. Germline V CDR1 and CDR2: LNHDA, SQIVND (reference sequence). The CDR3, as DNA: TGTGCCAGTAACGGTCAAGATTCACCCCTCCACTTT. Translation gives CASNGQDSPLHF.

This clone appeared a single time. The chain combines TRBV5-1 with TRBJ1-2; 11 bases are a match to TRBD1. The germline CDR1 and CDR2 sequences are SGHRS and YFSETQ. The CDR3 runs to 15 residues. V lost 1 base and J lost 8; bases outside the gene matches: 7. The DNA of the CDR3 is TGCGCCAGCAGCTTGCCGGGACAGGGGGGGAACGGCTACACCTTC. Translating gives CASSLPGQGGNGYTF. Looking up the rest from reference TRBV5-1 and TRBJ1-2 gives the full variable domain: KAGVTQTPRYLIKTRGQQVTLSCSPISGHRSVSWYQQTPGQGLQFLFEYFSETQRNKGNFPGRFSGRQFSNSRSEMNVSTLELGDSALYLCASSLPGQGGNGYTFGSGTRLTVV.

CDR3 amino acids: CASSSGWVTGELFF. The CDR3 DNA sequence: TGCGCCAGCAGTTCGGGGTGGGTCACCGGGGAGCTGTTTTTT. The V and J genes are TRBV5-1 and TRBJ2-2; a weak D match, TRBD2 (5 bases). Germline V gives CDR1 SGHRS, CDR2 YFSETQ. Deletions cut 5 bases from V and 4 bases from J, with 12 bases between. This CDR3 is built from 14 residues.

This clone was observed a single time. This chain connects TRBV28 to TRBJ1-1; 8 positions match TRBD1. This CDR3 is built from 13 residues. Germline trimming cut 5 bases from V and 5 bases from J; bases unmatched to any gene: 4. Per germline, CDR1 MDHEN and CDR2 SYDVKM. In nucleotides, the CDR3 is TGTGCCAGCAGTACAGGGGGAAGAACTGAAGCTTTCTTT. Its translation: CASSTGGRTEAFF.

The chain has TRBV6-1 and TRBJ1-4; no clear D gene. Germline V CDR1 and CDR2: MNHNS, SASEGT. The V and J ends lost 6 bases and 1 base respectively, with 12 bases between them. The CDR3 contains 15 residues. The CDR3 is CASRWGTVTNEKLFF. In DNA, the CDR3 is TGTGCCAGCAGATGGGGTACGGTAACTAATGAAAAACTGTTTTTT.

The CDR3 protein is CASRSLLQQSRANVLTF. The DNA for the CDR3 is TGTGCCAGCAGATCATTGCTACAACAAAGTCGGGCCAACGTCCTGACTTTC. J is TRBJ2-6 and V is TRBV21-1. TRBV21-1 corresponds to a pseudogene. The CDR3 has 17 amino acids.

This chain joins TRBV9 and TRBJ2-3; 8 bases line up with TRBD2. The CDR3 totals 16 residues. From germline, CDR1 is SGDLS and CDR2 YYNGEE. The V and J ends lost 2 bases and 3 bases, in that order; junction bases with no gene match: 8. The DNA of the CDR3 is TGTGCCAGCAGCGTCAGACGGACTAGCAATACAGATACGCAGTATTTT. Its protein is CASSVRRTSNTDTQYF.